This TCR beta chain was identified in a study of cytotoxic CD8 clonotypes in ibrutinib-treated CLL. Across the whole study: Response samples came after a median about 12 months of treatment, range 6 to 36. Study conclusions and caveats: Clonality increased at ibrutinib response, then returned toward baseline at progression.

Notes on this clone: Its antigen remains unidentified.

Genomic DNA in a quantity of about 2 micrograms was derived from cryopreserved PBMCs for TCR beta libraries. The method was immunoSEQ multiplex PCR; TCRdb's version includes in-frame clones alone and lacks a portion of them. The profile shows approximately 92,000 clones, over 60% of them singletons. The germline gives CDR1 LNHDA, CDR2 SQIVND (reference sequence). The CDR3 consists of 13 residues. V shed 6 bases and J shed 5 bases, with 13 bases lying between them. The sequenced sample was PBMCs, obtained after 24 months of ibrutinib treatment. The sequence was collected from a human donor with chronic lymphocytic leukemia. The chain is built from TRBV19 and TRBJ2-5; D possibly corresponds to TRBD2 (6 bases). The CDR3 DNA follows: TGTGCCAGTAGACCTACTAGCCCGGAGACCCAGTACTTC. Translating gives CASRPTSPETQYF.